The sequence of this T cell receptor (beta chain) was determined in a study of blood T cell repertoires in COVID-19. Grouping used clinical history reported by participants in a survey and questionnaire. How the authors handled the data: It was from reference gene primer amplification that nucleated cell counts were estimated. Measured with immunoSEQ multiplex PCR; TCRdb has only the in-frame clones, and not every one. D and trimming were read from the DNA, whereas the V and J calls and clone size are those reported in that table. The sample shows more than 350,000 clones, more than 70% of them seen only once. This CDR3 is built from 15 residues. The germline CDR1 and CDR2 sequences are SGDLS and YYNGEE. V dropped 1 base and J dropped 0 bases, with 10 bases sitting between them.

The sequencing sample was made of PBMCs or T cells enriched from blood (not recorded which). The sequence was obtained from a woman between 18 and 29 years old who had been exposed to COVID-19. The J gene is TRBJ1-1, the V gene TRBV9, with D unresolved. This CDR3 reads CASSVPPSMNTEAFF. The CDR3, as DNA: TGTGCCAGCAGCGTACCACCGAGTATGAACACTGAAGCTTTCTTT.